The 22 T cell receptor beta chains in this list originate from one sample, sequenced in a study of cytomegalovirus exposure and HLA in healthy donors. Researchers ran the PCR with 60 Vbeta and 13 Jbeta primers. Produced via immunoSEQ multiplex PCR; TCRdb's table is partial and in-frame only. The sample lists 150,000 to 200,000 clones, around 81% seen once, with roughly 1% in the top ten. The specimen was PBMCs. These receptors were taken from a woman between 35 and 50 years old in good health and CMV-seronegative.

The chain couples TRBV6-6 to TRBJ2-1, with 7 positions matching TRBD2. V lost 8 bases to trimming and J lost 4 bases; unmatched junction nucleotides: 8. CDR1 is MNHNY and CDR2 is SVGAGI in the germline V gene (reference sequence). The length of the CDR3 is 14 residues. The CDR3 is CASGASGEYNEQFF. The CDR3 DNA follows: TGTGCCAGCGGGGCTAGCGGAGAATACAATGAGCAGTTCTTC.

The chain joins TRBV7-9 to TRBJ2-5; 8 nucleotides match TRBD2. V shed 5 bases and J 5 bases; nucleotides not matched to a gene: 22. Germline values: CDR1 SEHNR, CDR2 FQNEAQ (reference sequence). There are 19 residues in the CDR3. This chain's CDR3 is CASSLRAGRALITGETQYF. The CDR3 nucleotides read TGTGCCAGCAGCCTCCGGGCCGGGAGGGCTTTAATAACCGGGGAGACCCAGTACTTC.

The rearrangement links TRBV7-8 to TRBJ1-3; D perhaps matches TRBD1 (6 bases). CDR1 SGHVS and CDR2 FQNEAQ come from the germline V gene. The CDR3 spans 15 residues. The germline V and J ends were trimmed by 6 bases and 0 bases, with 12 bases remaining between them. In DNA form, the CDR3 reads TGTGCCAGCAGTTTACAGGGCCTCTCTGGAAACACCATATATTTT. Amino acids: CASSLQGLSGNTIYF.

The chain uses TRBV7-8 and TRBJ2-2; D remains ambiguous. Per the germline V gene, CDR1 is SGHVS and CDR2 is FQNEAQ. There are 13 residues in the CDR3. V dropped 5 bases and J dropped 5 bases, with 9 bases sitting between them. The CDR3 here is CASSPVETGELFF. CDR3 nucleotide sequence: TGTGCCAGCAGCCCTGTGGAGACCGGGGAGCTGTTTTTT.

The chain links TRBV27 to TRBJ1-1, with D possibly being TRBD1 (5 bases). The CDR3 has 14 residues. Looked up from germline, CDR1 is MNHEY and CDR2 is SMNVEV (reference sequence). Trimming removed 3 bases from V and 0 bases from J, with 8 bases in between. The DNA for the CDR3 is TGTGCCAGCAGTTTGCAGGGTATGAACACTGAAGCTTTCTTT. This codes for CASSLQGMNTEAFF.

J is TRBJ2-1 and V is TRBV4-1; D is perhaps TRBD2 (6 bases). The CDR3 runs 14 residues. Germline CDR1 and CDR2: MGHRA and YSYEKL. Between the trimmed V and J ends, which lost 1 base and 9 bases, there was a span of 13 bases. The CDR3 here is CASSQVGLSIEQFF. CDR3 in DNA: TGCGCCAGCAGCCAAGTGGGACTTAGTATTGAGCAGTTCTTC.

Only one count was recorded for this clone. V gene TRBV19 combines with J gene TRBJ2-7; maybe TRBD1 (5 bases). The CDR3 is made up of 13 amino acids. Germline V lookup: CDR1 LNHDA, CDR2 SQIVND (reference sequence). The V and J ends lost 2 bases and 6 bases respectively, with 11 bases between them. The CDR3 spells CASSISRDREQYF. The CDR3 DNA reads TGTGCCAGTAGTATATCCAGGGATCGCGAGCAGTACTTC.

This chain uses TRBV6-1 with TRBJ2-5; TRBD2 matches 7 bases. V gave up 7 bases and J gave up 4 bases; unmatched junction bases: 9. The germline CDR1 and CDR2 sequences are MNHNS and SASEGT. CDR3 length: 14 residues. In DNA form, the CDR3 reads TGTGCCAGCATCGGGGGAGGGCCGGGAGAGACCCAGTACTTC. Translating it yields CASIGGGPGETQYF.

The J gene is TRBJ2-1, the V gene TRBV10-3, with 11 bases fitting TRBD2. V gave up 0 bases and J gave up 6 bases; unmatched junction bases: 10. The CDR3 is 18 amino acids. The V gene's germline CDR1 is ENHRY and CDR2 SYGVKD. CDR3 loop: CAISESGVAGGGTNEQFF. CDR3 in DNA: TGTGCCATCAGTGAGTCGGGGGTAGCGGGAGGGGGGACCAATGAGCAGTTCTTC.

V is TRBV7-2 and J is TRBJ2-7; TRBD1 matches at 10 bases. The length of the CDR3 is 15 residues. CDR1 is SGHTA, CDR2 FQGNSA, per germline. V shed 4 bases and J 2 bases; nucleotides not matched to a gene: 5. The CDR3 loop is CASSSPGTGAYEQYF. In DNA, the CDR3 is TGTGCCAGCAGCTCTCCCGGGACAGGGGCCTACGAGCAGTACTTC. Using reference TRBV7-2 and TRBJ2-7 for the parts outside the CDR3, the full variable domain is GAGVSQSPSNKVTEKGKDVELRCDPISGHTALYWYRQSLGQGLEFLIYFQGNSAPDKSGLPSDRFSAERTGGSVSTLTIQRTQQEDSAVYLCASSSPGTGAYEQYFGPGTRLTVT.

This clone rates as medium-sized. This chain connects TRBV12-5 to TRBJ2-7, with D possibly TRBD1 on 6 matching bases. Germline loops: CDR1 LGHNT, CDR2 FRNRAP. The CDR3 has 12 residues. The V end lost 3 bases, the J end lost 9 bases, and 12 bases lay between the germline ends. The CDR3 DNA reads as TGTGCTAGTGGTTTAGGGGGAGTGGGGCAGTACTTC. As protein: CASGLGGVGQYF.

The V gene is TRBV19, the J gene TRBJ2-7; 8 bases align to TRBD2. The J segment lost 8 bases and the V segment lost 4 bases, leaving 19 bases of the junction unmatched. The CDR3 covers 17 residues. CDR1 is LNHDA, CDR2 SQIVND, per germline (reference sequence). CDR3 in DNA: TGTGCCAGTAGTACAGGGGAGCCGGGACTAGTAGGTGGGCAGCAGTACTTC. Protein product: CASSTGEPGLVGGQQYF.

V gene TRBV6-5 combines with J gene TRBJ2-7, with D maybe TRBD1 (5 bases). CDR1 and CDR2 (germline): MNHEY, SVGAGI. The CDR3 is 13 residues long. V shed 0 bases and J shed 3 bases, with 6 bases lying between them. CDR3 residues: CASSYSTGYEQYF. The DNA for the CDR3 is TGTGCCAGCAGTTACTCAACAGGCTACGAGCAGTACTTC.

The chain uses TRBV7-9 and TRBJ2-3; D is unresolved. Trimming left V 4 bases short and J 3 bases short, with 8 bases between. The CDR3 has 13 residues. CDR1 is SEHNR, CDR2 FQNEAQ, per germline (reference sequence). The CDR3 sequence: CASSSPQTDTQYF. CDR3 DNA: TGTGCCAGCAGCTCCCCACAGACAGATACGCAGTATTTT.

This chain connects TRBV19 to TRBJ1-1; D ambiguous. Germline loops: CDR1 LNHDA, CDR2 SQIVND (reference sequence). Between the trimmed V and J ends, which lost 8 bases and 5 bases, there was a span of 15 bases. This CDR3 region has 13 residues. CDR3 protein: CASEKARITEAFF. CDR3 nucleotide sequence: TGTGCCAGTGAGAAGGCGCGGATAACTGAAGCTTTCTTT. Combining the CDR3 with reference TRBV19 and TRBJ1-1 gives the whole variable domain DGGITQSPKYLFRKEGQNVTLSCEQNLNHDAMYWYRQDPGQGLRLIYYSQIVNDFQKGDIAEGYSVSREKKESFPLTVTSAQKNPTAFYLCASEKARITEAFFGQGTRLTVV.

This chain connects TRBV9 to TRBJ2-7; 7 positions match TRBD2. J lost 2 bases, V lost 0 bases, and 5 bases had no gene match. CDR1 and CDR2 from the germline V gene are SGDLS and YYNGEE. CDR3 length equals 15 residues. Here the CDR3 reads CASSVDAGVAYEQYF. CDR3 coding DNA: TGTGCCAGCAGCGTAGACGCGGGAGTCGCCTACGAGCAGTACTTC.

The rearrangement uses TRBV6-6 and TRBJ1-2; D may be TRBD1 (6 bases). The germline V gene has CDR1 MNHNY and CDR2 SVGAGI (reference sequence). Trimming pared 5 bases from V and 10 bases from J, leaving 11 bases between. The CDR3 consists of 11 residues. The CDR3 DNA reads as TGTGCCAGCAGTGCCCGGACAGCCTACACCTTC. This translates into CASSARTAYTF.

The CDR3 loop is CASSFSYRDTEAFF. DNA of the CDR3: TGTGCCAGCAGCTTCTCCTACAGGGACACTGAAGCTTTCTTT. The rearrangement links TRBV11-1 to TRBJ1-1, with a weak D call TRBD1 (6 bases). Germline V gene lookup returns CDR1 SGHAT and CDR2 FQDESV (reference sequence). The CDR3 loop spans 14 amino acids. Trimming stripped 3 bases from V and 3 bases from J, with 11 bases between.

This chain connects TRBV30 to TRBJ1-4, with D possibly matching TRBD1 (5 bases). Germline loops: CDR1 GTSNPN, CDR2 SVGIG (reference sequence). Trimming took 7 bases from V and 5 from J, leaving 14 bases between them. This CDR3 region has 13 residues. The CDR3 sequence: CAFGGEGNEKLFF. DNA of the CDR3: TGTGCCTTCGGGGGGGAGGGGAATGAAAAACTGTTTTTT.

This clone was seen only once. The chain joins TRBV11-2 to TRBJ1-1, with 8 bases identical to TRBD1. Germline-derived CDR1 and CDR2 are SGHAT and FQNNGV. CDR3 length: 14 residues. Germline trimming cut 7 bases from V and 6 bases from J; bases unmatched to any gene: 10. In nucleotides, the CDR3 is TGTGCCAGCAACCCCCAGGGGGCGCCGGCTGAAGCTTTCTTT. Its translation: CASNPQGAPAEAFF.

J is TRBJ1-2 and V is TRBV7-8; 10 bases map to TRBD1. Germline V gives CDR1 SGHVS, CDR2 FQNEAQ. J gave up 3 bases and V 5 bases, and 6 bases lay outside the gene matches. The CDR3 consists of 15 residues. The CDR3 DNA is TGTGCCAGCAGCAGTCCCGGGACAGGGGACTATGGCTACACCTTC. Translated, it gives CASSSPGTGDYGYTF.

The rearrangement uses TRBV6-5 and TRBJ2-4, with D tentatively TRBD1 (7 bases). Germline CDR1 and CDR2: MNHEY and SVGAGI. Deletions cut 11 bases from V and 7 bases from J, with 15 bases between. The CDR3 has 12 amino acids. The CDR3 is CAAGGIGNIQYF. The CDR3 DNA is TGTGCCGCAGGGGGGATAGGGAACATTCAGTACTTC.